This is a list of T cell receptor beta chains from one sample in a study of naive and memory T cell subsets. TCRdb recomputed calls from the UMI-ligation and nested PCR reads with MiXCR, one row per CDR3 protein. This sample carries 20,000 to 25,000 distinct CDR3 sequences, around 9% of them seen once, and the ten largest clones take about 20%. Sequenced: central memory CD8+ T cells from blood. Receptors originate from a human donor in good health. Both conserved end residues are part of each CDR3. A D gene is named only where the DNA matches it firmly. Clone size is shown for a subset of rows, as once, few, many or a class of expanded clone.

clone_size | d_call | j_call | v_call | cdr3_aa | cdr3_nt
- | - | TRBJ2-1 | TRBV13 | CASSLQGSSYNEQFF | TGTGCCAGCAGCTTACAGGGGAGCTCCTACAATGAGCAGTTCTTC
few | - | TRBJ2-1 | TRBV20-1 | CSVLSGSSYNEQFF | TGCAGTGTCCTTAGCGGAAGCTCCTACAATGAGCAGTTCTTC
few | - | TRBJ2-5 | TRBV5-1 | CASSLGRQETQYF | TGCGCCAGCAGCTTGGGCAGGCAAGAGACCCAGTACTTC
large | TRBD2 | TRBJ2-7 | TRBV29-1 | CSVEDSSGSPLEQYF | TGCAGCGTTGAAGATTCGAGCGGGAGCCCCCTCGAGCAGTACTTC
medium-sized | - | TRBJ2-7 | TRBV7-9 | CASSLVGGLYEQYF | TGTGCCAGCAGCTTAGTTGGGGGCCTCTACGAGCAGTACTTC
many | - | TRBJ2-7 | TRBV5-1 | CASSLVDGRGEQYF | TGCGCCAGCAGCTTGGTCGACGGGCGGGGCGAGCAGTACTTC
many | TRBD1 | TRBJ2-3 | TRBV29-1 | CSVARAGGVADTQYF | TGCAGCGTTGCGAGGGCAGGGGGCGTCGCAGATACGCAGTATTTT
medium-sized | TRBD1 | TRBJ2-7 | TRBV6-1 | CASSEGQTGGYEQYF | TGTGCCAGCAGTGAAGGCCAGACAGGGGGCTACGAGCAGTACTTC
few | - | TRBJ1-2 | TRBV9 | CASSGIYGYTF | TGTGCCAGCAGCGGAATCTATGGCTACACCTTC
- | TRBD2 | TRBJ2-7 | TRBV13 | CASSLGTSGRSEQYF | TGTGCCAGCAGCCTGGGGACTAGCGGGAGGTCCGAGCAGTACTTC
many | TRBD1 | TRBJ2-7 | TRBV7-8 | CASSPLGSRGRFEQYF | TGTGCCAGCAGCCCACTGGGGTCCAGGGGGCGCTTCGAGCAGTACTTC
few | TRBD1 | TRBJ1-6 | TRBV6-1 | CASSTGQGGDSPLHF | TGTGCCAGCAGTACAGGACAGGGTGGTGATTCACCCCTCCACTTT
many | TRBD2 | TRBJ2-2 | TRBV27 | CASSRTSGRSSTGELFF | TGTGCCAGCAGCCGGACTAGCGGGAGATCCAGCACCGGGGAGCTGTTTTTT
- | - | TRBJ2-3 | TRBV6-1 | CASSELSETYVEYF | TGTGCCAGCAGTGAACTAAGCGAGACTTATGTAGAGTATTTT
medium-sized | - | TRBJ2-3 | TRBV27 | CASSPPGRQADWDTQYF | TGTGCCAGCAGTCCACCAGGCAGACAGGCCGATTGGGATACGCAGTATTTT
many | - | TRBJ2-7 | TRBV29-1 | CSVEDLEDYEQYF | TGCAGCGTTGAAGATCTCGAGGATTACGAGCAGTACTTC
medium-sized | - | TRBJ2-7 | TRBV7-9 | CASSRERSEQYF | TGTGCCAGCAGCCGGGAACGGTCGGAGCAGTACTTC
- | - | TRBJ2-3 | TRBV6-5 | CASSYGPWQGRDTQYF | TGTGCCAGCAGTTATGGTCCGTGGCAGGGAAGAGATACGCAGTATTTT
few | - | TRBJ2-2 | TRBV27 | CASSSRGYTGELFF | TGTGCCAGCAGTTCTCGGGGATACACCGGGGAGCTGTTTTTT
few | - | TRBJ1-2 | TRBV18 | CASSPRSDQIYGYTF | TGTGCCAGCTCACCCCGTTCGGATCAGATCTATGGCTACACCTTC
many | TRBD1 | TRBJ2-7 | TRBV27 | CASRQGSGYEQYF | TGTGCCAGCAGACAGGGGTCCGGGTACGAGCAGTACTTC
- | - | TRBJ2-3 | TRBV6-5 | CASSYSPGDTSDTQYF | TGTGCCAGCAGTTACTCTCCCGGGGATACGTCAGATACGCAGTATTTT
many | - | TRBJ1-5 | TRBV5-1 | CASSLYSGNQPQHF | TGCGCCAGCAGCTTGTACTCTGGGAATCAGCCCCAGCATTTT
few | TRBD2 | TRBJ2-7 | TRBV29-1 | CSVVGGVGQYF | TGCAGCGTTGTGGGAGGGGTTGGGCAGTACTTC
- | TRBD1 | TRBJ2-7 | TRBV6-1 | CASTHRQGKISYEQYF | TGTGCCAGCACCCACCGACAGGGAAAGATCTCCTACGAGCAGTACTTC
many | TRBD1 | TRBJ2-2 | TRBV28 | CASTSRDRVTGELFF | TGTGCCAGCACCTCAAGGGACAGGGTGACCGGGGAGCTGTTTTTT
- | - | TRBJ2-5 | TRBV7-2 | CASSTGGGTQETQYF | TGTGCCAGCAGCACGGGGGGCGGGACCCAGGAGACCCAGTACTTC
many | - | TRBJ1-6 | TRBV20-1 | CSARDRDTISYNSPLHF | TGCAGTGCTAGAGATCGCGACACTATCTCCTATAATTCACCCCTCCACTTT
many | - | TRBJ2-1 | TRBV5-6 | CASSRSNQFEQFF | TGTGCCAGCAGCAGAAGCAACCAATTTGAGCAGTTCTTC
many | TRBD1 | TRBJ2-7 | TRBV10-3 | CAISERTGVREQYF | TGTGCCATCAGTGAGCGGACAGGGGTGCGCGAGCAGTACTTC
few | - | TRBJ2-2 | TRBV7-9 | CASSHPEGQTTGELFF | TGTGCCAGCAGCCACCCAGAAGGACAGACCACCGGGGAGCTGTTTTTT
many | TRBD1 | TRBJ2-3 | TRBV4-1 | CASSHQTGYTQYF | TGCGCCAGCAGCCACCAGACAGGGTATACGCAGTATTTT
- | - | TRBJ2-7 | TRBV27 | CASSPGTNIEQYF | TGTGCCAGCAGCCCCGGGACGAATATCGAGCAGTACTTC
- | - | TRBJ2-7 | TRBV5-1 | CASSDLGPITEPYEQYF | TGCGCCAGCAGCGACCTCGGGCCGATAACTGAGCCCTACGAGCAGTACTTC
few | TRBD2 | TRBJ2-1 | TRBV27 | CASSLGTSGAYNEQFF | TGTGCCAGCAGTTTAGGGACTAGCGGAGCCTACAATGAGCAGTTCTTC
many | TRBD2 | TRBJ2-1 | TRBV6-6 | CATGLADNEQFF | TGTGCCACGGGACTAGCCGACAATGAGCAGTTCTTC
many | - | TRBJ2-7 | TRBV28 | CASSLFAGTSYEQYF | TGTGCCAGCAGTTTATTCGCGGGTACCTCCTACGAGCAGTACTTC